The rows below give T cell receptor beta chains drawn from one sample of a study of control samples from healthy donors and cancer patients. Profiled with immunoSEQ multiplex PCR; TCRdb holds only in-frame clones, not every one. This sample has 95,000 to 100,000 clones; roughly 78% occur once, and the top ten carry roughly 2%. The sample taken for sequencing was blood. The receptors originated from a man between 60 and 75 years old in good health. Both conserved end residues are part of each CDR3. A row's size may be missing; if present it is once, few, many or a size class.

j_gene,v_gene,abundance,CDR3aa
TRBJ1-1,TRBV27,NA,CASSLSPANTEAFF
TRBJ2-1,TRBV11-3,few,CASSLTGGRDEQFF
TRBJ2-7,TRBV7-7,NA,CASIDRGLTYEQYF
TRBJ2-1,TRBV19,NA,CASSIGRSREQFF
TRBJ2-7,TRBV19,NA,CASMDGATSYEQYF
TRBJ2-1,TRBV29-1,NA,CSVAWGSSGSSEQFF
TRBJ1-5,TRBV30,NA,CAWSEGTGGNQPQHF
TRBJ2-1,TRBV7-9,NA,CASSLLLGGEQFF
TRBJ2-7,TRBV15,NA,CATSHGADEQYF
TRBJ2-4,TRBV3-1/TRBV3-2,NA,CASSLRVAGTKNIQYF
TRBJ2-1,TRBV24-1,NA,CATSKQGSGLDEQFF
TRBJ1-5,TRBV10-3,few,CAIRGDRGNQPQHF
TRBJ2-5,TRBV11-2,NA,CASTQTSPRETQYF
TRBJ1-4,TRBV5-1,NA,CASSWEQGGEKLFF
TRBJ2-4,TRBV19,NA,CASSIEFRNIQYF
TRBJ2-3,TRBV5-1,NA,CASSLEGQGTDTQYF
TRBJ2-3,TRBV5-3,NA,CARSLPRAGAPTRGADTQYF
TRBJ1-1,TRBV6-6,once,CASSSVMNTEAFF
TRBJ1-4,TRBV5-6,NA,CASSVGQGVWGNEKLFF
TRBJ1-6,TRBV27,NA,CASSWMGDNSPLHF
TRBJ2-7,TRBV6-5,NA,CASSTSYEQYF
TRBJ2-7,TRBV11-2,NA,CASSLAHPSGRINEQYF
TRBJ1-6,TRBV5-6,NA,CASSSYTGQGSSPLHF
TRBJ2-3,TRBV7-9,NA,CASSLGQGSQYF
TRBJ2-3,TRBV14,NA,CASSRSGPPYF
TRBJ2-1,TRBV19,NA,CASKGKADTSYNEQFF
TRBJ2-1,TRBV3-1/TRBV3-2,NA,CASSLQSGIGNEQFF
TRBJ2-5,TRBV27,NA,CASSFGKTQYF
TRBJ2-3,TRBV5-1,NA,CASSQGLAGHTQYF
TRBJ2-3,TRBV6-5,NA,CASSYGRGGTDTQYF
TRBJ2-7,TRBV18,NA,CASQPRRDDNEQYF
TRBJ1-6,TRBV27,NA,CASSPGTGSSSYNSPLHF
TRBJ1-5,TRBV12-3/TRBV12-4,few,CASGKQGQPQHF
TRBJ2-4,TRBV5-5,few,CASSDLSKNIQYF
TRBJ2-7,TRBV18,NA,CASSPGTATYEQYF
TRBJ1-1,TRBV24-1,NA,CATGHRVMNTEAFF
TRBJ2-3,TRBV2,NA,CAIEAGRADTQYF
TRBJ2-2,TRBV19,NA,CATSPALAGNGELFF
TRBJ2-5,TRBV11-2,NA,CASSLGQRKSETQYF
TRBJ2-3,TRBV3-1/TRBV3-2,NA,CASSRTPRGRTDTQYF
TRBJ1-1,TRBV5-1,NA,CASRETGASPEAFF
TRBJ1-1,TRBV28,NA,CASRGQTREAFF
TRBJ2-1,TRBV7-8,NA,CASSADRTNEQFF
TRBJ1-2,TRBV6-5,NA,CASSYSAGQGRGYTF
TRBJ2-5,TRBV11-3,NA,CASSRGETQYF
TRBJ2-7,TRBV6-5,NA,CASSYMRWYEQYF
TRBJ1-3,TRBV5-5,NA,CASMIGGSGNTIYF
TRBJ1-5,TRBV18,NA,CASSRSGGQNQPQHF
TRBJ2-2,TRBV9,NA,CASSLRTVANTGELFF
TRBJ1-2,TRBV7-9,NA,CASSLEGMNYYGYTF
TRBJ1-5,TRBV5-1,NA,CASSLRSGDQPQHF
TRBJ2-5,TRBV7-9,few,CASSPRQTQETQYF
TRBJ2-7,TRBV5-1,NA,CASSLAASRWDEQYF
TRBJ2-7,TRBV9,NA,CASSVGGGAPYEQYF
TRBJ1-3,TRBV25-1,NA,CATGRTGSGNTIYF
TRBJ1-2,TRBV12-3/TRBV12-4,NA,CASSSQLYGYTF
TRBJ2-1,TRBV5-1,NA,CASSLGLAGARDEQFF